This passage covers 14 T cell receptor beta chains from one sample sequenced in a study of graft-versus-host responses after intestinal transplantation. The antigens these receptors bind are not known. Produced via immunoSEQ multiplex PCR; TCRdb's table is partial and in-frame only. This table holds 90,000 to 130,000 clones, about 92% found once. The sample in question was unstimulated CD8+ T cells sorted from spleen or lymph node cells, obtained before transplant. The receptor set was obtained from a human donor who was the organ donor for an intestinal transplant.

The genes are TRBV7-9 and TRBJ2-3; D is unclear. This CDR3 region has 14 residues. From germline, CDR1 is SEHNR and CDR2 FQNEAQ (reference sequence). V lost 0 bases, J lost 3 bases, and 7 bases lay in between. The CDR3, as DNA: TGTGCCAGCAGCTTAGCTAGCCTAACAGATACGCAGTATTTT. Its translation is CASSLASLTDTQYF.

This chain links TRBV4-1 with TRBJ2-1; D unresolved. CDR1 is MGHRA and CDR2 is YSYEKL in the germline V gene. This CDR3 region has 11 residues. V lost 1 base to trimming and J lost 8 bases, with 3 bases between them. The CDR3 loop is CASSQGYEQFF. The CDR3 DNA reads as TGCGCCAGCAGCCAAGGATATGAGCAGTTCTTC.

J is TRBJ2-5 and V is TRBV5-1; 9 bases map to TRBD2. J lost 3 bases, V lost 0 bases, and 9 bases had no gene match. The CDR3 covers 17 residues. Germline CDR1 SGHRS, CDR2 YFSETQ. DNA of the CDR3: TGCGCCAGCAGCTTGGATCCGGGACTAGCACTTAAAGAGACCCAGTACTTC. It specifies CASSLDPGLALKETQYF. Supplemented by reference TRBV5-1 and TRBJ2-5, the full variable domain reads KAGVTQTPRYLIKTRGQQVTLSCSPISGHRSVSWYQQTPGQGLQFLFEYFSETQRNKGNFPGRFSGRQFSNSRSEMNVSTLELGDSALYLCASSLDPGLALKETQYFGPGTRLLVL.

The rearrangement links TRBV7-9 to TRBJ2-2; the D gene is possibly TRBD2 (6 bases). Trimming left V 4 bases short and J 0 bases short, with 21 bases between. This CDR3 comprises 19 residues. Germline CDR1 SEHNR, CDR2 FQNEAQ (reference sequence). The CDR3: CASSSRTSVGLPNTGELFF. In DNA form, the CDR3 reads TGTGCCAGCAGCTCCCGGACGAGTGTGGGACTTCCGAACACCGGGGAGCTGTTTTTT.

V usage is TRBV27 and J usage is TRBJ2-3; D may be TRBD1 or TRBD2 (6 bases each). Germline loops: CDR1 MNHEY, CDR2 SMNVEV (reference sequence). Trimming shortened V by 6 bases and J by 6 bases, and 13 bases separated the two germline ends. There are 13 residues in the CDR3. The CDR3 spells CASSPRGVDTQYF. In DNA form, the CDR3 reads TGTGCCAGCAGCCCGAGGGGGGTCGATACGCAGTATTTT.

The rearrangement uses TRBV10-2 and TRBJ2-5; 10 nucleotides align to TRBD2. CDR1 is WSHSY, CDR2 SAAADI, per germline. This CDR3 has 15 residues. V shed 4 bases and J 2 bases; nucleotides not matched to a gene: 4. CDR3 nucleotides: TGCGCCAGCAGTGGGCTAGCGGGAGCGCAAGAGACCCAGTACTTC. Encoded protein: CASSGLAGAQETQYF.

This chain joins TRBV10-3 and TRBJ2-1; TRBD2 matches at 7 bases. The germline gives CDR1 ENHRY, CDR2 SYGVKD. The ends lost 6 bases at V and 4 bases at J; junction bases unmatched: 9. The CDR3 is made up of 15 amino acids. The CDR3 DNA is TGTGCCATCAGGGGGGGGACCCCGACTTACAATGAGCAGTTCTTC. This gives the protein CAIRGGTPTYNEQFF.

This chain joins TRBV28 and TRBJ2-1; D is unclear. This CDR3 has 10 residues. CDR1 and CDR2 (germline): MDHEN, SYDVKM. V was cut by 3 bases and J by 7 bases, with 1 base left in between. The CDR3 protein is CASSFNEQFF. As DNA, the CDR3 is TGTGCCAGCAGTTTTAATGAGCAGTTCTTC.

The table lists this clone with a count of one. The chain combines TRBV19 with TRBJ2-1; D might be TRBD1 (6 bases). The V gene's germline CDR1 is LNHDA and CDR2 SQIVND (reference sequence). CDR3 length: 11 amino acids. Trimming removed 9 bases at V and 5 bases at J, with 8 bases between. CDR3 protein: CASAGDNEQFF. CDR3 DNA sequence: TGTGCCAGCGCAGGGGACAATGAGCAGTTCTTC.

The genes are TRBV6-1 and TRBJ2-4; TRBD2 aligns across 7 bases. V was pared by 6 bases and J by 6 bases, with 11 bases of the junction left unmatched. This CDR3 is 15 amino acids long. Germline lookup yields CDR1 MNHNS and CDR2 SASEGT. The CDR3: CASSPGGGTLNIQYF. CDR3 nucleotides: TGTGCCAGCAGCCCCGGGGGAGGGACGTTAAACATTCAGTACTTC.

This chain uses TRBV19 with TRBJ1-1, with a tentative D call TRBD1 (5 bases). The CDR3 is 13 residues long. With 5 bases removed from V and 6 bases from J, the gap between germline ends came to 13 bases. The V gene's germline CDR1 is LNHDA and CDR2 SQIVND (reference sequence). CDR3 DNA: TGTGCCAGTAGTGCTTTGGGGGGGGCTGAAGCTTTCTTT. Amino acids: CASSALGGAEAFF.

The chain uses TRBV2 and TRBJ1-4; D remains unclear. The CDR3 is made up of 16 amino acids. Germline assignment: CDR1 SNHLY and CDR2 FYNNEI. Trimming took off 0 bases at V and 8 bases at J, with 16 bases between the two ends. The CDR3 DNA sequence: TGTGCCAGCAGTGAAGCGATTGGAGGGCCCGGAGAAAAACTGTTTTTT. Protein product: CASSEAIGGPGEKLFF.

The chain couples TRBV28 to TRBJ2-4, with D perhaps given as TRBD1 or TRBD2 (5 bases each). Germline-derived CDR1 and CDR2 are MDHEN and SYDVKM. CDR3 length equals 18 residues. The V end was cut by 3 bases, the J end by 9 bases, with 27 bases between. CDR3 region: CASSLLLQPAGTLVIQYF. The CDR3 DNA follows: TGTGCCAGCAGTTTGCTTCTACAACCCGCCGGGACCCTTGTCATTCAGTACTTC.

The V call is TRBV5-1, the J call TRBJ2-7, with 9 bases that match TRBD1. Germline V gene data show CDR1 as SGHRS and CDR2 as YFSETQ. V dropped 0 bases and J dropped 0; count of bases not matched to a gene: 4. There are 16 residues in the CDR3. The CDR3 bases are TGCGCCAGCAGCTTGGGCCCGGGACAGGGCTCCTACGAGCAGTACTTC. Translating it yields CASSLGPGQGSYEQYF.